These 23 T cell receptor beta chains originate from one sample sequenced in a study of pediatric ulcerative colitis. Repertoires were generated with immunoSEQ multiplex PCR, while TCRdb's copy carries only in-frame clones and drops some. Among around 12,000 clones listed, 70% to 80% were seen once. During colonoscopy, one to two rectal pinch biopsies were collected. Sequenced: gut tissue. The receptor set was obtained from a boy aged 5-17 years who was a control in a study of pediatric ulcerative colitis.

The chain recombines TRBV5-1 with TRBJ2-2; D remains ambiguous. Trimming cost V 4 bases and J 1 base, with 8 bases left between them. The CDR3 contains 14 residues. CDR1 and CDR2 (germline): SGHRS, YFSETQ. The CDR3 sequence is CASSRQRNTGELFF. The CDR3 nucleotides are TGCGCCAGCAGCCGACAAAGGAACACCGGGGAGCTGTTTTTT. The complete variable domain, with remaining parts taken from reference TRBV5-1 and TRBJ2-2, reads KAGVTQTPRYLIKTRGQQVTLSCSPISGHRSVSWYQQTPGQGLQFLFEYFSETQRNKGNFPGRFSGRQFSNSRSEMNVSTLELGDSALYLCASSRQRNTGELFFGEGSRLTVL.

The rearrangement uses TRBV4-2 and TRBJ2-3; D not certain. The CDR3 has 16 residues. Germline V lookup: CDR1 LGHNA, CDR2 YNFKEQ. V lost 5 bases to trimming and J lost 2 bases, with 17 bases between them. CDR3 residues: CASSSARERVTDTQYF. The CDR3 region has the DNA TGTGCCAGCAGCTCAGCCCGCGAGAGAGTCACAGATACGCAGTATTTT.

The chain combines TRBV5-1 with TRBJ1-1; the D is unclear. The CDR3 contains 13 residues. Germline-derived CDR1 and CDR2 are SGHRS and YFSETQ. The V end lost 2 bases, the J end lost 1 base, and 6 bases lay between the germline ends. The CDR3 is CASSFVQNTEAFF. In DNA form, the CDR3 reads TGCGCCAGCAGCTTCGTTCAGAACACTGAAGCTTTCTTT.

Regarding this clone: The limits of the CDR3 on the DNA are not certain, so only TCRdb's listed CDR3 is given. This chain joins TRBV5-4 and TRBJ2-3; the tabulated D call, TRBD2, remains unverified against the DNA. The CDR3 length is 16 residues, termini included. CDR1 and CDR2 from the germline V gene are SGHNT and YYREEE (reference sequence). The CDR3 sequence: CASSFGSGGPTDTQYF.

The V and J genes are TRBV5-6 and TRBJ2-7; D tentatively fits TRBD1 or TRBD2 (5 bases each). Germline V gives CDR1 SGHDT, CDR2 YYEEEE. This CDR3 contains 14 residues. With 3 bases removed from V and 4 bases from J, the gap between germline ends came to 14 bases. CDR3 nucleotides: TGTGCCAGCAGCTCCACCGGGACCCTATACGAGCAGTACTTC. Amino acid sequence: CASSSTGTLYEQYF. Full variable domain (outside the CDR3, taken from reference TRBV5-6 and TRBJ2-7): DAGVTQSPTHLIKTRGQQVTLRCSPKSGHDTVSWYQQALGQGPQFIFQYYEEEERQRGNFPDRFSGHQFPNYSSELNVNALLLGDSALYLCASSSTGTLYEQYFGPGTRLTVT.

This clone was detected once. The CDR3 is CASSQGQGGMNTEAFF. DNA for the CDR3: TGTGCCAGCAGCCAGGGACAGGGGGGGATGAACACTGAAGCTTTCTTT. The V call is TRBV28, the J call TRBJ1-1; 11 bases agree with TRBD1. Germline V gene lookup returns CDR1 MDHEN and CDR2 SYDVKM. Trimming took 6 bases from V and 0 from J; bases not matched to a gene: 6. The CDR3 totals 16 residues.

J is TRBJ2-7 and V is TRBV11-3, with TRBD1 identical over 8 bases. Trimming at V came to 5 bases and at J to 1 base, leaving 4 bases not matched to a gene. The CDR3 consists of 14 residues. Germline V gene sequence: CDR1 SGHNT, CDR2 YENEEA. In DNA form, the CDR3 reads TGTGCCAGCAGCCGACGACAGGGGTCCTACGAGCAGTACGTC. This encodes CASSRRQGSYEQYV.

The chain employs TRBV9 and TRBJ2-2, with 9 bases lining up with TRBD1. The V segment lost 6 bases and the J segment 6 bases; nucleotides outside the gene matches: 6. There are 14 residues in the CDR3. Per the germline V gene, CDR1 is SGDLS and CDR2 is YYNGEE. CDR3 amino acids: CASTDRGVAGELFF. CDR3 DNA sequence: TGTGCCAGCACCGACAGGGGGGTGGCCGGGGAGCTGTTTTTT.

The gene calls are TRBV6-4 and TRBJ2-1; 11 bases are a match to TRBD2. V lost 4 bases, J lost 8 bases, and 4 bases stayed unmatched. The CDR3 consists of 14 residues. The V gene's germline CDR1 is MRHNA and CDR2 SNTAGT. CDR3 sequence: CASSGGLAVDEQFF. The CDR3 nucleotides are TGTGCCAGCAGTGGGGGACTAGCGGTCGATGAGCAGTTCTTC.

This clone was counted only a few times. The chain joins TRBV30 to TRBJ1-5, with D uncertain. Germline values: CDR1 GTSNPN, CDR2 SVGIG (reference sequence). The CDR3 covers 13 residues. V lost 1 base and J lost 0, with 4 bases in between. DNA of the CDR3: TGTGCCTGGAGTGGTAGTAGCAATCAGCCCCAGCATTTT. Its translation: CAWSGSSNQPQHF.

The chain recombines TRBV5-4 with TRBJ2-3; no firm D call. V was clipped by 4 bases and J by 4 bases, with 13 bases between them. Germline V lookup: CDR1 SGHNT, CDR2 YYREEE (reference sequence). This CDR3 is built from 14 residues. DNA for the CDR3: TGTGCCAGCAGCACCGATCTTAGGGCAGATACGCAGTATTTT. As protein: CASSTDLRADTQYF.

This clone was seen more than once but under ten times. J is TRBJ2-1 and V is TRBV10-2; TRBD2 aligns across 15 bases. Losses at the gene ends were 6 bases for V and 9 bases for J; bases not matched to a gene: 6. Germline V lookup: CDR1 WSHSY, CDR2 SAAADI. The CDR3 has 15 amino acids. CDR3 in DNA: TGCGCCAGCAGAATGGGACTAGCGGGAGGTCGTGAGCAGTTCTTC. Translation gives CASRMGLAGGREQFF.

This chain's CDR3 is CASSLGGGNQPQHF. In DNA, the CDR3 is TGTGCCAGCAGCTTGGGCGGCGGCAATCAGCCCCAGCATTTT. The gene calls are TRBV5-6 and TRBJ1-5, with D hard to call. Trimming stripped 0 bases from V and 2 bases from J, with 6 bases between. Per germline, CDR1 SGHDT and CDR2 YYEEEE. The CDR3 has 14 amino acids.

The chain links TRBV28 to TRBJ1-2; no definite D call. This CDR3 is built from 17 residues. Germline lookup yields CDR1 MDHEN and CDR2 SYDVKM. Trimming cost V 2 bases and J 1 base, with 17 bases left between them. The CDR3 sequence: CASSLPPWTLNNYGYTF. CDR3 DNA sequence: TGTGCCAGCAGTTTACCCCCGTGGACCCTTAATAACTATGGCTACACCTTC.

The chain joins TRBV7-8 to TRBJ2-1, with 13 nucleotides matching TRBD2. Germline V gene lookup returns CDR1 SGHVS and CDR2 FQNEAQ. CDR3 length equals 16 residues. Trimming at V came to 1 base and at J to 9 bases, leaving 6 bases not matched to a gene. This chain's CDR3 is CASSLGTSGRGGEQFF. CDR3 DNA sequence: TGTGCCAGCAGCTTAGGGACTAGCGGGAGAGGGGGTGAGCAGTTCTTC.

The DNA for the CDR3 is TGTGCCAGCAGCTTAACCCCCGGGTCCGAAGAGACCCAGTACTTC. It yields the protein CASSLTPGSEETQYF. The chain joins TRBV7-3 to TRBJ2-5; D call uncertain. Germline V CDR1 and CDR2: SGHTA, FQGTGA. Trimming stripped 0 bases from V and 3 bases from J, with 11 bases between. There are 15 residues in the CDR3.

The chain links TRBV6-6 to TRBJ1-2; the D gene is possibly TRBD1 (6 bases). This CDR3 comprises 13 residues. V dropped 2 bases and J dropped 2 bases, with 6 bases sitting between them. Germline V CDR1 and CDR2: MNHNY, SVGAGI (reference sequence). For the CDR3, the DNA is TGTGCCAGCAGTTACGACAGGAACTATGGCTACACCTTC. Translation: CASSYDRNYGYTF.

The rearrangement links TRBV6-5 to TRBJ2-7; D gene unclear. The V and J ends lost 2 bases and 3 bases respectively, with 11 bases between them. This CDR3 comprises 14 residues. Germline loops: CDR1 MNHEY, CDR2 SVGAGI. CDR3 sequence reads: CASSYGELSYEQYF. The CDR3 coding sequence is TGTGCCAGCAGTTACGGCGAGTTGAGCTACGAGCAGTACTTC.

The J gene is TRBJ2-7, the V gene TRBV7-2; possibly TRBD1 for D (5 bases). Germline V gives CDR1 SGHTA, CDR2 FQGNSA. Trimming stripped 1 base from V and 5 bases from J, with 12 bases between. The CDR3 runs 14 residues. This CDR3 is CASSLVTGLNEQYV. The CDR3 nucleotides read TGTGCCAGCAGCTTAGTTACAGGTCTCAACGAGCAGTACGTC.

The CDR3 spells CASSLGDREKETQYF. The CDR3 bases are TGCGCCAGCAGCTTGGGGGACAGGGAAAAAGAGACCCAGTACTTC. The J gene is TRBJ2-5, the V gene TRBV5-1; 9 bases agree with TRBD1. The V gene's germline CDR1 is SGHRS and CDR2 YFSETQ. The CDR3 contains 15 residues. V lost 0 bases to trimming and J lost 3 bases; unmatched junction nucleotides: 3.

This clone has just one count. The chain is built from TRBV18 and TRBJ2-7; D gene uncertain. V was shortened by 2 bases and J by 4 bases, with 12 bases between the two germline ends. This CDR3 contains 14 residues. Germline V gene sequence: CDR1 KGHSH, CDR2 LQKENI. The CDR3 reads CASSPFREGYEQYV. The DNA for the CDR3 is TGTGCCAGCTCACCATTTAGGGAAGGGTACGAGCAGTACGTC.

This clone was seen more than once but under ten times. The CDR3 here is CASSSSVTENTEAFF. In DNA form, the CDR3 reads TGTGCCAGCAGCTCATCGGTTACGGAGAACACTGAAGCTTTCTTT. The chain employs TRBV7-8 and TRBJ1-1; D is uncertain. The CDR3 runs to 15 residues. Germline loops: CDR1 SGHVS, CDR2 FQNEAQ. The V end lost 4 bases, the J end lost 1 base, and 13 bases lay between the germline ends.

The chain uses TRBV5-6 and TRBJ2-1; 10 nucleotides line up with TRBD2. Germline lookup yields CDR1 SGHDT and CDR2 YYEEEE. With V trimmed by 6 bases and J by 4 bases, 10 bases remained unmatched. The CDR3 runs to 16 residues. CDR3 loop: CASIPAGGPGYNEQFF. The DNA of the CDR3 is TGTGCCAGCATCCCAGCGGGAGGGCCGGGGTACAATGAGCAGTTCTTC. Full variable domain (rest looked up from reference TRBV5-6 and TRBJ2-1): DAGVTQSPTHLIKTRGQQVTLRCSPKSGHDTVSWYQQALGQGPQFIFQYYEEEERQRGNFPDRFSGHQFPNYSSELNVNALLLGDSALYLCASIPAGGPGYNEQFFGPGTRLTVL.